This entry is about one T cell receptor (beta chain). What this receptor recognizes is not known. The input lacks base qualities; no much larger clone sits a single base away. Each collaborating institution followed its own protocols to collect whole blood in K2EDTA tubes. For TCRbeta analysis, collaborator samples were shipped as frozen whole blood, as isolated PBMCs, or as DNA extracted from either sample type. The data are from a study of blood T cell repertoires in COVID-19 (dated by TCRdb to the early 2020s). As for the study more broadly: Collaborator samples came from the United States, Italy and Spain and covered acute and convalescent phases of COVID-19. The material from the prospective study consisted of cDNA or gDNA derived from T cells, B-cell-depleted T cells, or PBMCs. Subjects who had been exposed to COVID-19, were actively infected with it, or had recovered from it provided the deeply sampled blood TCRbeta repertoires that made up the dataset. The repertoires were released in a freely available public database intended as a resource for research on the immune response to SARS-CoV-2. Samples came from the ongoing ImmuneRACE study (first 160 participants) plus 1,254 subjects from 6 global collaborators. A de-identified subject ID, COVID-19 status, age in years and sex were almost always included in the sample metadata. Where HLA class I and class II types were available, the types were taken from metadata supplied by the sample provider, not from assay-based typing.

The study at large found these results: How much clinical and demographic metadata was included differed by source and by participant, and the metadata was provided uncurated.

TCRbeta CDR3 regions were amplified from genomic DNA by means of the immunoSEQ Assay, a bias-controlled multiplex PCR. As for the authors' bioinformatics: The number of nucleated cells in each sample was estimated by amplification of reference gene primers within the assay. To quantify the absolute abundance of each unique TCRbeta CDR3 rearrangement, sequence reads were collapsed and filtered. For each sample, productive Simpson clonality was calculated as the square root of Simpson's diversity index across productive rearrangements. This immuneACCESS table, as held by TCRdb, lists in-frame sequences with V and J called but not all clones. Of the missing ones, under half trace to an unresolved V gene in checked studies; the others have no known cause. The V and J calls and clone size were taken over from that table, and D and trimming were inferred from the DNA. The sample contains about 330,000 clones, roughly 90% of them found a single time. Approximately 4% of the sample goes to the ten largest clones.

Source material: peripheral blood. The clonotype was recovered from a woman between 45 and 65 years old with active or convalescent COVID-19.

The sequenced DNA is TGTGCCAGCGCGAAGACAGGGGGACCCTACGAGCAGTACTTC. Its translation reads: CASAKTGGPYEQYF. The rearrangement combines TRBV11-1 with TRBJ2-7; TRBD1 lines up with 9 middle nucleotides. CDR1 and CDR2 are read off the germline V gene (reference sequence) as SGHAT and FQDESV. The CDR3 starts with the cysteine, ends with the phenylalanine, and has 14 residues. Kept here is only the CDR3 DNA, which spans 42 bases and is read in frame from base 1. Compared with germline, V lacks 8 bases and J lacks 2 bases; bases without a gene match: 7.